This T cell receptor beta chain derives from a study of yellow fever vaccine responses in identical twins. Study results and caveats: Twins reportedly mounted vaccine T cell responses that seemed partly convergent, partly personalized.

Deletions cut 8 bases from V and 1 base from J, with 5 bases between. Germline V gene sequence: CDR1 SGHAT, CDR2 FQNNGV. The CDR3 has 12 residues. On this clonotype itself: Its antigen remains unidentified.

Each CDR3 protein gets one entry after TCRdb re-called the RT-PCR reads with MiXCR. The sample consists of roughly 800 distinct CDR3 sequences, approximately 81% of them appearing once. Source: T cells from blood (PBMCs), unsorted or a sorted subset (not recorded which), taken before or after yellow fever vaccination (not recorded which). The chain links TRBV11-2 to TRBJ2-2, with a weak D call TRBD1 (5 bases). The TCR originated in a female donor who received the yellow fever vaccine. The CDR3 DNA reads TGTGCCAGCGGACAGAACACCGGGGAGCTGTTTTTT. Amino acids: CASGQNTGELFF.